Listed here are 8 T cell receptor beta chains from one sample, sequenced in a study of identifying expanded T cells in peripheral blood. Libraries were prepared by immunoSEQ multiplex PCR; TCRdb keeps only in-frame clonotypes and omits some of them. The sample comprises under 100,000 clones, approximately 84% of which are singletons, and roughly 4.1% rests with the top ten. The sequencing sample was made of blood. These receptors were collected from a person aged 18-69 years in good health.

The chain recombines TRBV7-6 with TRBJ1-1; perhaps TRBD1 as D (5 bases). Germline V gives CDR1 SGHVS, CDR2 FNYEAQ. The CDR3 runs 13 residues. The V end was cut by 7 bases, the J end by 5 bases, with 14 bases between. The CDR3 DNA reads as TGTGCCAGCACCCCGGCGGGGGGTACTGAAGCTTTCTTT. Encoded protein: CASTPAGGTEAFF.

The chain carries TRBV15 and TRBJ1-1, with 9 bases aligning to TRBD1. CDR1 LNHNV and CDR2 YYDKDF come from the germline V gene (reference sequence). After removal of 4 bases from V and 6 bases from J, the junction contained 3 bases not matched to a gene. The CDR3 contains 13 residues. The DNA for the CDR3 is TGTGCCACCAGCACACAGGGGGCACCTGAAGCTTTCTTT. Translated, it gives CATSTQGAPEAFF.

This chain uses TRBV4-3 with TRBJ2-5; 7 bases align to TRBD2. CDR3 length: 15 amino acids. Germline loops: CDR1 LGHNA, CDR2 YSLEER. Trimming took 1 base from V and 5 from J; bases not matched to a gene: 7. CDR3 protein: CASSQAPGGGETQYF. In DNA form, the CDR3 reads TGCGCCAGCAGCCAAGCCCCGGGGGGAGGGGAGACCCAGTACTTC.

The V call is TRBV27, the J call TRBJ2-1, with D tentatively TRBD2 (6 bases). This CDR3 comprises 13 residues. The germline V gene encodes CDR1 MNHEY and CDR2 SMNVEV (reference sequence). Trimming stripped 0 bases from V and 9 bases from J, with 9 bases between. For the CDR3, the DNA is TGTGCCAGCAGTTTATCCTGGGGAGGTGAGCAGTTCTTC. Residues: CASSLSWGGEQFF.

V and J are TRBV7-3 and TRBJ2-1, with TRBD2 as a possible D gene (6 bases). The CDR3 covers 15 residues. V gave up 5 bases and J gave up 8 bases, with 19 bases separating them. Per germline, CDR1 SGHTA and CDR2 FQGTGA. The CDR3 nucleotides read TGTGCCAGCAGCGTAGAATACGGGGGTAGGCATGAGCAGTTCTTC. As protein: CASSVEYGGRHEQFF.

The chain employs TRBV29-1 and TRBJ2-7; no definite D call. The V gene's germline CDR1 is SQVTM and CDR2 ANQGSEA. The length of the CDR3 is 11 residues. V lost 6 bases and J 0 bases, leaving 6 bases between the germline ends. The CDR3 region is CSVGTSYEQYF. The CDR3 DNA follows: TGCAGCGTCGGCACCTCCTACGAGCAGTACTTC.

The chain has TRBV6-1 and TRBJ2-3; unclear D gene. With 3 bases removed from V and 0 bases from J, the gap between germline ends came to 4 bases. This CDR3 is 13 amino acids long. Germline CDR1 is MNHNS and CDR2 is SASEGT. The CDR3 DNA follows: TGTGCCAGCAGTGAGCTGAGCACAGATACGCAGTATTTT. This encodes CASSELSTDTQYF.

This clone was seen only a few times. The chain uses TRBV15 and TRBJ1-2, with D possibly TRBD1 on 5 matching bases. Per the germline V gene, CDR1 is LNHNV and CDR2 is YYDKDF (reference sequence). The CDR3 is made up of 13 amino acids. V lost 0 bases and J 8 bases, leaving 10 bases between the germline ends. DNA of the CDR3: TGTGCCACCAGCAGAGACAGGGTGCGGGGCTACACCTTC. It is translated as CATSRDRVRGYTF.